The 22 T cell receptor beta chains given below trace back to one sample, sequenced in a study of shared clonotypes between healthy human individuals. The method was immunoSEQ multiplex PCR; TCRdb's version includes in-frame clones alone and lacks a portion of them. The sample lists 2 million to 2.5 million clones; roughly 92% were seen once. The specimen was naive CD4+ T cells from PBMCs. The sample's subset: CD45RA+ positively selected. The source is a man aged 18 to 35 in good health. Some clones in this sample may be carry-over from other donors' samples.

As concerns this clone: In the same sample, other DNA sequences code for this CDR3. V usage is TRBV7-2 and J usage is TRBJ2-3; 11 positions match TRBD2. The CDR3 covers 15 residues. With V trimmed by 2 bases and J by 3 bases, 1 base remained unmatched. CDR1 is SGHTA, CDR2 FQGNSA, per germline. The CDR3: CASSLLAGGTDTQYF. The DNA of the CDR3 is TGTGCCAGCAGCTTACTAGCGGGAGGAACAGATACGCAGTATTTT.

The chain uses TRBV19 and TRBJ2-1; TRBD2 agrees at 11 bases. The length of the CDR3 is 15 residues. The germline V gene encodes CDR1 LNHDA and CDR2 SQIVND (reference sequence). V was pared by 3 bases and J by 4 bases, with 2 bases of the junction left unmatched. CDR3 protein: CASSIRLAGYNEQFF. In DNA form, the CDR3 reads TGTGCCAGTAGTATCCGACTAGCGGGATACAATGAGCAGTTCTTC.

V and J are TRBV13 and TRBJ1-1; perhaps TRBD1 as D (5 bases). V was pared by 2 bases and J by 1 base, with 17 bases between. There are 17 residues in the CDR3. Germline CDR1 reads PRHDT; CDR2 reads FYEKMQ (reference sequence). The CDR3 DNA sequence: TGTGCCAGCAGCTTACGTAAATTGGGGCAGCCGAACACTGAAGCTTTCTTT. Protein sequence: CASSLRKLGQPNTEAFF. Drawing the rest from reference TRBV13 and TRBJ1-1, the complete variable domain is AAGVIQSPRHLIKEKRETATLKCYPIPRHDTVYWYQQGPGQDPQFLISFYEKMQSDKGSIPDRFSAQQFSDYHSELNMSSLELGDSALYFCASSLRKLGQPNTEAFFGQGTRLTVV.

This clone was recorded once. This rearrangement joins TRBV11-2 to TRBJ1-1; TRBD1 matches 7 bases. Germline assignment: CDR1 SGHAT and CDR2 FQNNGV. The CDR3 runs 18 residues. J was trimmed by 5 bases and V by 5 bases; bases with no gene match: 20. CDR3 sequence: CASSQRTGFGWVTTEAFF. In DNA form, the CDR3 reads TGTGCCAGCAGCCAAAGGACAGGTTTCGGTTGGGTAACAACTGAAGCTTTCTTT.

The rearrangement uses TRBV5-8 and TRBJ1-2; D might be TRBD1 (5 bases). V lost 3 bases to trimming and J lost 6 bases, with 15 bases between them. The CDR3 is made up of 14 amino acids. In germline, CDR1 is SGHTS, CDR2 YDEGEE. CDR3 DNA: TGTGCCAGCAGCTGGGCAGGGAGGGAGAATGGCTACACCTTC. This codes for CASSWAGRENGYTF. Looking up the rest from reference TRBV5-8 and TRBJ1-2 gives the full variable domain: EAGVTQSPTHLIKTRGQQATLRCSPISGHTSVYWYQQALGLGLQFLLWYDEGEERNRGNFPPRFSGRQFPNYSSELNVNALELEDSALYLCASSWAGRENGYTFGSGTRLTVV.

The chain recombines TRBV19 with TRBJ1-5; 11 bases map to TRBD1. The V gene end was trimmed by 6 bases and the J gene end by 0 bases; junction bases not matched to a gene: 7. This CDR3 contains 17 residues. CDR1 is LNHDA, CDR2 SQIVND, per germline (reference sequence). The CDR3 DNA is TGTGCCAGTAGACCGGGACAGGGGGATTTTAGCAATCAGCCCCAGCATTTT. Translating it yields CASRPGQGDFSNQPQHF.

The V call is TRBV19, the J call TRBJ2-3; 10 bases agree with TRBD2. Looked up from germline, CDR1 is LNHDA and CDR2 is SQIVND (reference sequence). Losses at the gene ends were 6 bases for V and 4 bases for J; bases not matched to a gene: 10. CDR3 size: 16 residues. DNA for the CDR3: TGTGCCAGTAGACGGACTAGCGGCTTGGGGGCAGATACGCAGTATTTT. Amino acids: CASRRTSGLGADTQYF.

V gene TRBV6-1 combines with J gene TRBJ2-2, with D maybe TRBD1 (5 bases). The V end lost 1 base, the J end lost 6 bases, and 15 bases lay between the germline ends. Germline loops: CDR1 MNHNS, CDR2 SASEGT. The CDR3 runs to 16 residues. DNA for the CDR3: TGTGCCAGCAGTGAAGTGGAACAGGTACTTTCCGGGGAGCTGTTTTTT. This sequence encodes CASSEVEQVLSGELFF.

V is TRBV7-2 and J is TRBJ2-7, with TRBD2 identical over 13 bases. This CDR3 region has 15 residues. The germline V gene has CDR1 SGHTA and CDR2 FQGNSA. V shed 6 bases, J shed 7 bases, and the junction held 9 bases outside the gene matches. The CDR3: CASSVALAGGPEQYF. CDR3 DNA sequence: TGTGCCAGCAGTGTTGCACTAGCGGGAGGGCCGGAGCAGTACTTC.

This sequence joins TRBV7-2 and TRBJ1-1, with unresolved D. CDR3 length equals 13 residues. Germline V lookup: CDR1 SGHTA, CDR2 FQGNSA. The V end was cut by 1 base, the J end by 7 bases, with 10 bases between. The CDR3 nucleotides are TGTGCCAGCAGCTTAGTGTCCCGGATTGAAGCTTTCTTT. Translating it yields CASSLVSRIEAFF.

This chain links TRBV19 with TRBJ1-4; the D gene is possibly TRBD1 (5 bases). V gave up 6 bases and J gave up 4 bases, with 15 bases separating them. Looked up from germline, CDR1 is LNHDA and CDR2 is SQIVND (reference sequence). This CDR3 comprises 15 residues. The CDR3 nucleotides read TGTGCCAGTAGGACCGGGACCGTCGATAATGAAAAACTGTTTTTT. It encodes CASRTGTVDNEKLFF.

The chain joins TRBV28 to TRBJ2-1; no clear D. The CDR3 is 16 amino acids. Germline V gives CDR1 MDHEN, CDR2 SYDVKM. V was pared by 6 bases and J by 8 bases, with 23 bases between. CDR3 in amino acids: CASSLYGVGWNHEQFF. The DNA of the CDR3 is TGTGCCAGCAGCCTGTATGGGGTAGGGTGGAATCATGAGCAGTTCTTC.

This chain connects TRBV5-1 to TRBJ2-7; D is tentatively TRBD1 or TRBD2 (5 bases each). Germline V lookup: CDR1 SGHRS, CDR2 YFSETQ. V lost 4 bases, J lost 2 bases, and 13 bases lay in between. The CDR3 has 14 residues. CDR3: CASSNGAGPYEQYF. The CDR3 DNA reads as TGCGCCAGCAGCAACGGGGCGGGTCCCTACGAGCAGTACTTC.

CDR3 DNA sequence: TGCGCCAGCAGTGACGTTGCGGGGAGCACAGATACGCAGTATTTT. This gives the protein CASSDVAGSTDTQYF. The chain employs TRBV10-2 and TRBJ2-3; TRBD2 might be the D (6 bases). The CDR3 consists of 15 residues. V gave up 3 bases and J gave up 0 bases, with 10 bases separating them. Germline V gene lookup returns CDR1 WSHSY and CDR2 SAAADI.

The V gene is TRBV27, the J gene TRBJ2-1; TRBD1 might be the D (5 bases). The CDR3 is 16 amino acids. V shed 1 base and J shed 6 bases, with 16 bases lying between them. CDR1 MNHEY and CDR2 SMNVEV come from the germline V gene (reference sequence). The chain's CDR3 is CASSLFAGPVFNEQFF. Here the CDR3 DNA reads TGTGCCAGCAGTTTATTTGCAGGGCCCGTTTTCAATGAGCAGTTCTTC.

This clone was observed a few times. The V call is TRBV30, the J call TRBJ1-1; D remains unclear. The V gene's germline CDR1 is GTSNPN and CDR2 SVGIG (reference sequence). The CDR3 is made up of 13 amino acids. V was shortened by 2 bases and J by 0 bases, with 7 bases between the two germline ends. CDR3: CAWSQLLNTEAFF. As DNA, the CDR3 is TGTGCCTGGAGTCAGCTCTTGAACACTGAAGCTTTCTTT.

This chain joins TRBV7-9 and TRBJ1-1; D ambiguous. V was trimmed by 1 base and J by 5 bases, leaving 11 bases between them. The CDR3 has 14 residues. Looked up from germline, CDR1 is SEHNR and CDR2 is FQNEAQ (reference sequence). The DNA of the CDR3 is TGTGCCAGCAGCTTAGGGGGTTCAATGACTGAAGCTTTCTTT. Amino acid sequence: CASSLGGSMTEAFF.

The gene calls are TRBV9 and TRBJ2-2; tentatively, D is TRBD1 (6 bases). Trimming pared 3 bases from V and 4 bases from J, leaving 10 bases between. The CDR3 covers 14 residues. Germline V lookup: CDR1 SGDLS, CDR2 YYNGEE. The CDR3 reads CASSGIQGTGELFF. The CDR3 DNA sequence: TGTGCCAGCAGCGGAATACAGGGCACCGGGGAGCTGTTTTTT.

The J gene is TRBJ2-3, the V gene TRBV10-3, with 12 bases lining up with TRBD1. This CDR3 has 15 residues. Germline CDR1 and CDR2: ENHRY and SYGVKD. Trimming cost V 8 bases and J 4 bases; bases outside gene matches: 7. The CDR3 bases are TGTGCCATCCGTCGGGACAGGGGGCGATCAGATACGCAGTATTTT. Translation: CAIRRDRGRSDTQYF.

The gene calls are TRBV5-6 and TRBJ1-5; D gene uncertain. The CDR3 is made up of 17 amino acids. Germline assignment: CDR1 SGHDT and CDR2 YYEEEE. V was clipped by 0 bases and J by 5 bases, with 18 bases between them. The CDR3 is CASSLGGGRPDYQPQHF. As DNA, the CDR3 is TGTGCCAGCAGCTTGGGAGGTGGGCGCCCCGACTATCAGCCCCAGCATTTT.

This clone was found once. The gene calls are TRBV5-1 and TRBJ2-3, with 12 bases identical to TRBD2. V lost 4 bases and J lost 4; bases outside the gene matches: 7. The CDR3 length is 16 residues. Germline CDR1 is SGHRS and CDR2 is YFSETQ. The DNA of the CDR3 is TGCGCCAGCAGCAGACTAGCGGGAGTAGTGTCAGATACGCAGTATTTT. Its protein product is CASSRLAGVVSDTQYF.

The J gene is TRBJ2-7, the V gene TRBV11-2, with 11 bases matching TRBD2. Germline lookup yields CDR1 SGHAT and CDR2 FQNNGV. This CDR3 has 16 residues. V shed 0 bases, J shed 5 bases, and the junction held 6 bases outside the gene matches. The CDR3 DNA reads as TGTGCCAGCAGCTTAGATAGCACTAGCGGGAGCCACGAGCAGTACTTC. Protein product: CASSLDSTSGSHEQYF.